The rows below give T cell receptor beta chains drawn from one sample of a study of blood T cell repertoires in COVID-19. Sequencing was performed with immunoSEQ multiplex PCR; in TCRdb, only in-frame clones are kept and a portion is missing. The data show some 70,000 clones, approximately 88% seen once. The sequencing sample was made of peripheral blood. These receptor sequences come from a woman in her 70s with acute or convalescent COVID-19. The CDR3 runs from the conserved cysteine through the conserved F or W. D genes are given only for firm matches. Not all rows give a size; the values are once, few, many and, for expanded clones, a class.

clone_size j_call d_call v_call cdr3_nt cdr3_aa
- TRBJ2-7 - TRBV11-2 TGTGCCAGCAGCTTAGTCTGGCTCAGGGGACGTGCCTACGAGCAGTACTTC CASSLVWLRGRAYEQYF
- TRBJ1-1 TRBD1 TRBV7-2 TGTGCCAGCAGCCCACAGGGGGATGAAACTGAAGCTTTCTTT CASSPQGDETEAFF
many TRBJ2-7 TRBD2 TRBV30 TGTGCCTGGTCATTGATGGTAGCGGGAGTGGAAGAGCAGTACTTC CAWSLMVAGVEEQYF
- TRBJ2-5 TRBD1 TRBV28 TGTGCCAGCAGTTTATGGCCAGGGGGACAAGAGACCCAGTACTTC CASSLWPGGQETQYF
- TRBJ1-1 - TRBV28 TGTGCCAGCAGTTTAGGGGTCTTGGACAGCGTGGAGGCTTTCTTT CASSLGVLDSVEAFF
- TRBJ2-2 TRBD1 TRBV5-1 TGCGCCAGCAGCATAGCCGGGACAGGTTCGAGCGGGGAGCTGTTTTTT CASSIAGTGSSGELFF
- TRBJ2-5 - TRBV9 TGTGCCAGCAGTGAGGGGGTAATTCAAGAGACCCAGTACTTC CASSEGVIQETQYF
few TRBJ2-3 TRBD2 TRBV2 TGTGCCACGGCTAGCGGGGGCGCCACTAGCACAGATACGCAGTATTTT CATASGGATSTDTQYF
- TRBJ1-5 - TRBV7-9 TGTGCCAGCAGCGGCTATGGGGAGTACAATCAGCCCCAGCATTTT CASSGYGEYNQPQHF
- TRBJ2-7 TRBD1 TRBV12-5 TGTGCTAGTGGTTCATGGACAGGCGGTCGGTACGAGCAGTACTTC CASGSWTGGRYEQYF
- TRBJ2-7 TRBD2 TRBV27 TGTGCCAGCAGTTCCGGGACTAGCTGGTACGAGCAGTACTTC CASSSGTSWYEQYF
- TRBJ1-2 - TRBV27 TGTGCCAGCAGTTTATGGCAGGGTGGCAATGGCTACACCTTC CASSLWQGGNGYTF
- TRBJ1-3 - TRBV18 TGTGCCAGCCCAGGGACAACTTTTTCTGGAAACACCATATATTTT CASPGTTFSGNTIYF
- TRBJ1-4 TRBD1 TRBV5-4 TGTGCCAGCAGCGGGACAGGGTTGGGTAATGAAAAACTGTTTTTT CASSGTGLGNEKLFF
- TRBJ2-7 - TRBV6-5 TGTGCCAGCAGTTACGACTCGCTAGACGAGCAGTACTTC CASSYDSLDEQYF
- TRBJ2-3 TRBD2 TRBV28 TGTGCCAGCAGTTTAAGTGGGAGGGCCACAGATACGCAGTATTTT CASSLSGRATDTQYF
once TRBJ2-7 - TRBV3-1/TRBV3-2 TGTGCCAGCAGCCAAGCCAAAAGGGGGTCCTCCTACGAGCAGTACTTC CASSQAKRGSSYEQYF
- TRBJ2-5 TRBD2 TRBV6-6 TGTGCCAGCAGTCCCGCCGGCGCGGGGGGCCTGTACCAAGAGACCCAGTACTTC CASSPAGAGGLYQETQYF
- TRBJ2-1 - TRBV6-5 TGTGCCAGCAGTACAGGGGGGGTCTACAATGAGCAGTTCTTC CASSTGGVYNEQFF
few TRBJ1-1 TRBD1 TRBV12-3/TRBV12-4 TGTGCCAGCAGTCACAGGGGACTCACTGAAGCTTTCTTT CASSHRGLTEAFF
- TRBJ1-1 - TRBV28 TGTGCCAGCAGTGGGCGCAATGAAGCTTTCTTT CASSGRNEAFF
- TRBJ1-1 - TRBV19 TGTGCCAGTAGTCCTGGGACACTCGCTGAAGCTTTCTTT CASSPGTLAEAFF
few TRBJ1-1 - TRBV3-1/TRBV3-2 TGTGCCAGCAGCCCTGGACAGAACACTGAAGCTTTCTTT CASSPGQNTEAFF
- TRBJ2-3 - TRBV5-5 TGTGCCAGCAGCTTGGGACGGGCAGATACGCAGTATTTT CASSLGRADTQYF
- TRBJ1-6 - TRBV9 TGTGCCAGCAGCGTAGCCAGGGAAAATTCACCCCTCCACTTT CASSVARENSPLHF
once TRBJ1-6 TRBD1 TRBV7-3 TGTGCCAGCAGCTTACGGGGACAGGGCTCACCCCTCCACTTT CASSLRGQGSPLHF
- TRBJ1-6 TRBD1 TRBV3-1/TRBV3-2 TGTGCCAGCAGCCAGACAGGGGTAGAAAGAGGGTCACCCCTCCACTTT CASSQTGVERGSPLHF
- TRBJ2-7 - TRBV9 TGTGCCAGCAGCGTAGGCTGGCTGGCAGCCTACGAGCAGTACTTC CASSVGWLAAYEQYF
- TRBJ1-2 - TRBV28 TGTGCCATTAGCAGTGTGCTCAACTATGGCTACACCTTC CAISSVLNYGYTF
- TRBJ2-1 TRBD2 TRBV9 TGTGCCAGCAGCCATACAGGGACTAGCGGGAGTTACAATGAGCAGTTCTTC CASSHTGTSGSYNEQFF
- TRBJ2-2 - TRBV18 TGTGCCAGCTCACCGTACCGGACAGCCACGAACACCGGGGAGCTGTTTTTT CASSPYRTATNTGELFF
once TRBJ1-5 - TRBV11-2 TGTGCCAGCAGCTTAGAAGGGGCGGGGGGTCAGCCCCAGCATTTT CASSLEGAGGQPQHF
- TRBJ1-1 - TRBV9 TGTGCCAGCAGCGTAGGGGAACAGGGCCCCACTGAAGCTTTCTTT CASSVGEQGPTEAFF
once TRBJ2-1 TRBD2 TRBV18 TGTGCCAGCTCACCAAGGACTAGCGGGAGGAGTGAGCAGTTCTTC CASSPRTSGRSEQFF
- TRBJ1-1 - TRBV6-2/TRBV6-3 TGTGCCAGCAGTTACGGCGGGACTGAAGCTTTCTTT CASSYGGTEAFF
- TRBJ2-5 - TRBV14 TGTGCCAGCAGCCAGGGACTTCAAGAGACCCAGTACTTC CASSQGLQETQYF
- TRBJ1-2 - TRBV21-1 TGTGCCAGCAGCCACTCAGACGGAGACAGGATGAACTATGGCTACACCTTC CASSHSDGDRMNYGYTF